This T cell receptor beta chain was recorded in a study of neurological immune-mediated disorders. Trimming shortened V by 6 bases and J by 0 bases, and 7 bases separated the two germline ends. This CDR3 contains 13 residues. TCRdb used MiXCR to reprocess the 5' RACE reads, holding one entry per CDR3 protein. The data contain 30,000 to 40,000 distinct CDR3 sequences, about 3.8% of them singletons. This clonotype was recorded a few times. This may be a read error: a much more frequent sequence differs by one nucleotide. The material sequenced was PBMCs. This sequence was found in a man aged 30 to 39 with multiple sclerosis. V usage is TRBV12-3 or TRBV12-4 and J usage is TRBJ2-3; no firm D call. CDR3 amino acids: CASSSESTDTQYF. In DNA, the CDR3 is TGTGCCAGCAGCTCCGAAAGCACAGATACGCAGTATTTT.